A selection of T cell receptor beta chains follows, all from one sample in a study of patients and donors after allogeneic stem cell transplantation. TCRdb re-called the RT-PCR reads through MiXCR, storing one row per CDR3 protein. The data hold 160,000 or so distinct CDR3 sequences, with more than 20% observed a single time. The sequenced material came from blood, either unsorted or a sorted T cell fraction (not recorded which). The receptors originated from a human donor who was either an allogeneic HSCT recipient or a stem cell or donor lymphocyte infusion donor (not recorded which). It is not recorded whose cells these are; they may come from a transplant donor. The CDR3 runs from the conserved cysteine through the conserved F or W. D genes are given only for firm matches. Clone size is shown for a subset of rows, as once, few, many or a class of expanded clone.

.,TRBV20-1,TRBJ1-2,.,CSAVQAVVYGYTF,TGCAGTGCTGTTCAAGCAGTGGTCTATGGCTACACCTTC
.,TRBV9,TRBJ1-6,.,CASSGALGGNSPLHF,TGTGCCAGCAGCGGAGCACTAGGTGGAAATTCACCCCTCCACTTT
.,TRBV29-1,TRBJ2-7,.,CSTTDSYEQYF,TGCAGCACGACAGACTCCTACGAGCAGTACTTC
few,TRBV12-3/TRBV12-4,TRBJ2-7,TRBD1,CASSTGQPYEQYF,TGTGCCAGCAGTACGGGACAGCCCTACGAGCAGTACTTC
.,TRBV12-3/TRBV12-4,TRBJ1-2,.,CASSFSGGDGYTF,TGTGCCAGCAGTTTCAGCGGAGGCGATGGCTACACCTTC
many,TRBV7-6,TRBJ1-1,.,CASSLWQHTEAFF,TGTGCCAGCAGCTTGTGGCAGCACACTGAAGCTTTCTTT
.,TRBV7-3,TRBJ1-5,.,CASSPTISNQPQHF,TGTGCCAGCAGCCCAACGATTAGCAATCAGCCCCAGCATTTT
many,TRBV12-3/TRBV12-4,TRBJ1-2,.,CASSLHPMSYGYTF,TGTGCCAGCAGTTTACACCCTATGAGCTATGGCTACACCTTC
.,TRBV12-3/TRBV12-4,TRBJ1-6,TRBD1,CASTWTGPSPLHF,TGTGCCAGCACCTGGACAGGGCCTTCACCCCTCCACTTT
.,TRBV5-1,TRBJ1-6,TRBD1,CASSFGTGGSPLHF,TGCGCCAGCAGCTTTGGGACAGGGGGATCACCCCTCCACTTT
.,TRBV21-1,TRBJ2-3,.,CASSKAAGGYTDTQYF,TGTGCCAGCAGCAAAGCGGCAGGGGGATACACAGATACGCAGTATTTT
many,TRBV20-1,TRBJ2-7,TRBD1,CSAAPPDRPYEQYF,TGCAGTGCTGCCCCTCCGGACAGGCCATACGAGCAGTACTTC
.,TRBV5-1,TRBJ2-7,TRBD1,CASSLASTGGLYEQYF,TGCGCCAGCAGCTTGGCATCGACAGGGGGTCTCTACGAGCAGTACTTC
.,TRBV7-9,TRBJ1-4,.,CASSLGFPNEKLFF,TGTGCCAGCAGCTTGGGGTTTCCTAATGAAAAACTGTTTTTT
few,TRBV28,TRBJ2-7,.,CASSSRRKEQYF,TGTGCCAGCAGTAGCCGCCGAAAAGAGCAGTACTTC
.,TRBV24-1,TRBJ2-3,.,CATSEGSTDTQYF,TGTGCCACCAGTGAGGGTAGCACAGATACGCAGTATTTT
.,TRBV6-1,TRBJ2-6,.,CASSAGTNVLTF,TGTGCCAGCAGTGCCGGGACCAACGTCCTGACTTTC
.,TRBV20-1,TRBJ2-1,TRBD2,CSARDGLAGTYNEQFF,TGCAGTGCTAGAGATGGGCTAGCGGGAACCTACAATGAGCAGTTCTTC
.,TRBV20-1,TRBJ2-7,.,CSAREPGGGKLYEQYF,TGCAGTGCTAGAGAGCCGGGCGGCGGGAAGCTCTACGAGCAGTACTTC
.,TRBV5-1,TRBJ2-3,.,CASSLAQPLDLPQYF,TGCGCCAGCAGCTTGGCCCAACCACTAGATCTTCCGCAGTATTTT
.,TRBV5-4,TRBJ2-1,TRBD2,CASSSAGFSGRVEQFF,TGTGCCAGCAGCTCGGCGGGGTTTAGCGGGAGGGTTGAGCAGTTCTTC
.,TRBV28,TRBJ2-3,TRBD2,CASSSSGGPTDTQYF,TGTGCCAGCAGTTCTAGCGGGGGACCCACAGATACGCAGTATTTT
.,TRBV14,TRBJ1-1,.,CASSLLDRITEAFF,TGTGCCAGCAGCCTCCTGGACCGAATCACTGAAGCTTTCTTT
many,TRBV7-9,TRBJ1-2,.,CASTSPGMSYGYTF,TGTGCCAGCACATCACCAGGGATGAGCTATGGCTACACCTTC
.,TRBV20-1,TRBJ1-3,TRBD1,CSAMTGVGNTIYF,TGCAGTGCCATGACAGGGGTCGGAAACACCATATATTTT
few,TRBV18,TRBJ1-1,.,CASSPTTGHTEAFF,TGTGCCAGCTCACCAACCACAGGGCACACTGAAGCTTTCTTT
.,TRBV6-5,TRBJ2-7,.,CASSTGVPSLYEQYF,TGTGCCAGCAGTACTGGGGTCCCCTCCTTGTACGAGCAGTACTTC
few,TRBV7-7,TRBJ1-4,.,CASSPLGGTNEKLFF,TGTGCTAGCAGCCCCCTTGGGGGGACTAATGAAAAACTGTTTTTT
.,TRBV7-6,TRBJ2-2,TRBD2,CASRPSGSGTGELFF,TGTGCCAGCAGACCGAGCGGGAGTGGGACCGGGGAGCTGTTTTTT
few,TRBV29-1,TRBJ1-2,.,CSVEDLDRGYTF,TGCAGCGTTGAAGACCTCGACCGGGGCTACACCTTC
few,TRBV9,TRBJ1-5,.,CASSPEGWLDPQHF,TGTGCCAGCAGCCCAGAGGGGTGGCTTGATCCCCAGCATTTT
.,TRBV10-3,TRBJ2-1,.,CAIRAGTHNYNEQFF,TGTGCCATCAGGGCCGGGACTCACAACTACAATGAGCAGTTCTTC
medium-sized,TRBV12-3/TRBV12-4,TRBJ2-1,.,CASSLGEQFF,TGTGCCAGCAGTTTAGGTGAGCAGTTCTTC
.,TRBV9,TRBJ1-1,.,CASSEDGLNTEAFF,TGTGCCAGCAGCGAGGACGGGCTGAACACTGAAGCTTTCTTT
.,TRBV6-2/TRBV6-3,TRBJ1-5,TRBD1,CASSYRGHGNQPQHF,TGTGCCAGCAGTTACAGGGGGCATGGCAATCAGCCCCAGCATTTT
.,TRBV5-1,TRBJ2-3,.,CASRRGDTDTQYF,TGCGCCAGCAGAAGGGGCGACACAGATACGCAGTATTTT
.,TRBV2,TRBJ2-2,.,CASSVEVSRTGELFF,TGTGCCAGCTCAGTCGAGGTATCGAGGACCGGGGAGCTGTTTTTT
.,TRBV7-6,TRBJ2-2,.,CASSLIRANTGELFF,TGTGCCAGCAGCTTAATTAGGGCCAACACCGGGGAGCTGTTTTTT
.,TRBV10-2,TRBJ2-3,TRBD2,CASLTSGEWGTDTQYF,TGCGCCAGCTTAACTAGCGGGGAGTGGGGCACAGATACGCAGTATTTT
few,TRBV28,TRBJ1-4,.,CASNKGPLNEKLFF,TGTGCCAGCAATAAGGGACCTCTTAATGAAAAACTGTTTTTT
.,TRBV12-3/TRBV12-4,TRBJ1-2,.,CASSPYTGNYGYTF,TGTGCCAGCAGTCCGTACACAGGGAACTATGGCTACACCTTC
.,TRBV12-3/TRBV12-4,TRBJ1-5,.,CASEFSRGAYNQPQHF,TGTGCCAGCGAGTTTAGCCGAGGGGCTTACAATCAGCCCCAGCATTTT
medium-sized,TRBV7-3,TRBJ2-2,.,CASSSLTGANTGELFF,TGTGCCAGCAGCTCCCTGACAGGCGCGAACACCGGGGAGCTGTTTTTT
.,TRBV5-1,TRBJ2-1,.,CASSRLLGIAVSSYNEQFF,TGCGCCAGCAGCCGTCTACTGGGGATAGCGGTGAGCTCCTACAATGAGCAGTTCTTC
.,TRBV20-1,TRBJ2-7,TRBD2,CSASWLAGYEQYF,TGCAGTGCTAGTTGGCTAGCGGGCTACGAGCAGTACTTC
few,TRBV3-1,TRBJ2-7,TRBD1,CASSQGTGFPHEQYF,TGTGCCAGCAGCCAAGGGACAGGGTTTCCTCACGAGCAGTACTTC
.,TRBV20-1,TRBJ1-5,.,CSVGDQPQHF,TGCAGTGTAGGGGATCAGCCCCAGCATTTT
few,TRBV29-1,TRBJ2-3,.,CSESTDTQYF,TGCAGCGAAAGCACAGATACGCAGTATTTT
.,TRBV15,TRBJ2-5,.,CATSRDRGAQETQYF,TGTGCCACCAGCAGAGATAGGGGGGCACAAGAGACCCAGTACTTC
few,TRBV11-2,TRBJ1-1,.,CASSLGAAANTEAFF,TGTGCCAGCAGCTTAGGTGCGGCAGCGAACACTGAAGCTTTCTTT
.,TRBV27,TRBJ1-6,.,CASSSNYRAYNSPLHF,TGTGCCAGCAGTTCAAATTACAGGGCTTATAATTCACCCCTCCACTTT
.,TRBV12-3/TRBV12-4,TRBJ2-5,TRBD2,CASSLVPTSGRFQETQYF,TGTGCCAGCAGTTTAGTCCCGACTAGCGGGCGTTTTCAAGAGACCCAGTACTTC
many,TRBV4-1,TRBJ1-6,.,CASSQEPPLVSYNSPLHF,TGCGCCAGCAGCCAAGAACCACCCCTGGTCTCCTATAATTCACCCCTCCACTTT
few,TRBV14,TRBJ2-1,.,CASSPFAALAYNEQFF,TGTGCCAGCAGTCCGTTCGCAGCGCTGGCCTACAATGAGCAGTTCTTC
few,TRBV29-1,TRBJ2-1,TRBD1,CSVVDRTGLYNEQFF,TGCAGCGTTGTCGACCGGACAGGACTCTACAATGAGCAGTTCTTC
.,TRBV6-5,TRBJ2-7,TRBD1,CASSYKGQGAWVYEQYF,TGTGCCAGCAGTTACAAGGGGCAGGGGGCTTGGGTATACGAGCAGTACTTC
.,TRBV27,TRBJ2-5,.,CASKRQGYLETQYF,TGTGCCAGCAAGCGGCAGGGGTATTTAGAGACCCAGTACTTC